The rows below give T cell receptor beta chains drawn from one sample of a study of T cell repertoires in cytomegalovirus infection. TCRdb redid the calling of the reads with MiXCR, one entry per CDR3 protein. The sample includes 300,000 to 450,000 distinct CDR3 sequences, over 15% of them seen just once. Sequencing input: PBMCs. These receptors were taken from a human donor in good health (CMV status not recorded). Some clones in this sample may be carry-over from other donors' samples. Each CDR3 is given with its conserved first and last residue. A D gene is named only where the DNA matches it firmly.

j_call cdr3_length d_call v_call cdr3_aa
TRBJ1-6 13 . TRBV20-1 CSAKRKANSPLHF
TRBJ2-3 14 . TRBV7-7 CASSLGPDPRTQYF
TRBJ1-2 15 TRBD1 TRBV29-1 CSVITDRIGKNGYTF
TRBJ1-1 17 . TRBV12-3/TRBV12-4 CASQTGSFYRRNTEAFF
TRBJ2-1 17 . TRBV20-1 CSARDSLTRLTYNEQFF
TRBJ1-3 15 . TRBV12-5 CASGQGTGWGNTIYF
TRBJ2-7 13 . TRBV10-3 CAAATAVDDEQYF
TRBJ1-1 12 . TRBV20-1 CSARNSGTEAFF
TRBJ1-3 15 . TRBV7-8 CASSGGHSSGDTIYF
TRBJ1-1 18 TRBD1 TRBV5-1 CASSRGQGANSGGTEAFF
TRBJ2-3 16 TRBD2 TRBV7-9 CASSLGASGLARTQYF
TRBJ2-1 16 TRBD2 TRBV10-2 CASSDLAGGGANEQFF
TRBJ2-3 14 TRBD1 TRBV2 CASSGQGGADTQYF
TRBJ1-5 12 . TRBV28 CASDSFNQPQHF
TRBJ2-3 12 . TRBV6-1 CASRVNTDTQYF
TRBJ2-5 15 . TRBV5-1 CASSTQWGPTETQYF
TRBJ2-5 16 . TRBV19 CASSIQTSLGAETQYF
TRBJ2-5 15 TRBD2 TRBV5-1 CASSLSSGGLETQYF
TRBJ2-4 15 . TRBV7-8 CASSLAGGLGNIQYF
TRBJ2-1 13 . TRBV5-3 CASSSIRGNEQFF
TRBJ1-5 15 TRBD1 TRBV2 CASSLQGVSNQPQHF
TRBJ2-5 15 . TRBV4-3 CASSQEPKPTETQYF
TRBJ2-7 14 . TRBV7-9 CASGQGWASYEQYF
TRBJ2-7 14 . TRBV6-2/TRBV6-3 CASSPGLTFREQYF
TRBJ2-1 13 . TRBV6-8 CASTRGAGGEQFF
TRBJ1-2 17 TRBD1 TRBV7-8 CASSLVNRGRFDYGYTF
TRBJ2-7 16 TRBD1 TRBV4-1 CASSLRPGQGRIEQYF
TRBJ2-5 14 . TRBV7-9 CASSLRTYQETQYF
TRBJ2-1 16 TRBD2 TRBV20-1 CSARAPGLASYNEQFF
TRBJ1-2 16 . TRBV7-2 CASSLARPGANYGYTF
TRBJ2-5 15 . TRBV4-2 CASSQVWGRQETQYF
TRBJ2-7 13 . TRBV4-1 CASSRDIYYEQYF
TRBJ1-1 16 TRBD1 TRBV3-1 CASSQDRGLLNTEAFF
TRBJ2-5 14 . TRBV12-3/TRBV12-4 CASSYGTIQETQYF
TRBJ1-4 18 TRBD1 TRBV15 CATSSFRGQGATNEKLFF
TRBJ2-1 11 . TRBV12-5 CASGFGDEQFF
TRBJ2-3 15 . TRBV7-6 CASSLGTTLIGAQYF
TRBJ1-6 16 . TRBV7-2 CASSFGQRETDSPLHF
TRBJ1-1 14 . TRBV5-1 CASSLGSVGAEAFF
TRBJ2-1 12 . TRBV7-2 CASRRNYNEQFF
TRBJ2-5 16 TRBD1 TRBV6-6 CASSVHLAGTEETQYF
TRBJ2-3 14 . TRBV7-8 CASSLRGVGDTQYF
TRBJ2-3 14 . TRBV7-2 CASSSPGARDTQYF
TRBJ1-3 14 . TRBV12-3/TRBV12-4 CASSFYTGRSTIYF
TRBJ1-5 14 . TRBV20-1 CSASPSISNQPQHF
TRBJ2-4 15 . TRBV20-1 CSASRGDLAKNIQYF
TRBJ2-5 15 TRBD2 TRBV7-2 CASSLRLAGVETQYF
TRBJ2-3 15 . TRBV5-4 CASSPPRGGTDTQYF